This paragraph covers one TCR beta chain sequence. Its antigen is unidentified. The PCR used 60 Vbeta and 13 Jbeta primers. TCRdb's table, derived via immunoSEQ multiplex PCR, lists solely in-frame clones and lacks some. The sample gives roughly 180,000 clones, 80% to 90% of which show up once; 9.3% is in the top ten. This sample was included in a study of cytomegalovirus exposure and HLA in healthy donors. Study-level results: CMV antigen specificity was confirmed in vitro for a few CMV-associated chains. Reports described diagnosis of cytomegalovirus status by the classifier as highly specific and sensitive. Donors belonging to an Asian-associated ancestry cluster reportedly showed fewer N-insertions in productive TCRs than the approximately 690-donor mean, according to what a later analysis found.

What was sequenced was PBMCs. The origin of this receptor is a man aged 18 to 30 in good health and CMV-seropositive.

The CDR3 nucleotides are TGCGCCAGCAGCACAGGTCTTGAACCGCCCCAGCATTTT. Its protein is CASSTGLEPPQHF. The V and J genes are TRBV10-2 and TRBJ1-5, with D possibly TRBD1 on 5 matching bases. Germline CDR1 WSHSY, CDR2 SAAADI. The CDR3 has 13 residues. V was clipped by 6 bases and J by 9 bases, with 15 bases between them.